Presented here are 31 T cell receptor beta chains from one specimen sequenced in a study of blood T cell repertoires in COVID-19. Data came from immunoSEQ multiplex PCR; TCRdb stores just in-frame clones and leaves some out. The sample yields some 270,000 clones, 85% to 90% seen once. What was sequenced was PBMCs or T cells enriched from blood (not recorded which). These receptors all stem from a woman aged 25 to 39 with acute COVID-19.

The genes are TRBV7-9 and TRBJ1-1; 7 bases agree with TRBD1. The CDR3 totals 15 residues. In germline, CDR1 is SEHNR, CDR2 FQNEAQ (reference sequence). The V gene end was trimmed by 1 base and the J gene end by 5 bases; junction bases not matched to a gene: 7. The CDR3: CASSLVQGVDTEAFF. The CDR3 region has the DNA TGTGCCAGCAGCTTAGTCCAGGGGGTGGATACTGAAGCTTTCTTT.

CDR3 bases: TGCGCCAGCAGTGGAGACAGGGGTCGGCAGTACTTC. Its translation: CASSGDRGRQYF. This chain uses TRBV10-1 with TRBJ2-7, with 8 bases aligning to TRBD1. The CDR3 totals 12 residues. Germline V gives CDR1 WNHNN, CDR2 SYGVQD (reference sequence). V gave up 4 bases and J gave up 9 bases; unmatched junction bases: 5.

The chain combines TRBV3-1 (or the pseudogene TRBV3-2) with TRBJ1-6; possible D gene TRBD1, 5 bases. The germline V gene has CDR1 LGHDT and CDR2 YNNKEL (reference sequence). Trimming took off 3 bases at V and 10 bases at J, with 13 bases between the two ends. The CDR3 contains 14 residues. CDR3 nucleotide sequence: TGTGCCAGCAGCCATGGCAGGGCAGAATCACCCCTCCACTTT. Translation: CASSHGRAESPLHF.

The chain couples TRBV5-6 to TRBJ1-1; D might be TRBD1 (6 bases). The CDR3 contains 15 residues. Germline-derived CDR1 and CDR2 are SGHDT and YYEEEE. Trimming stripped 1 base from V and 0 bases from J, with 10 bases between. CDR3: CASSLTGQLNTEAFF. The CDR3 DNA reads TGTGCCAGCAGCTTGACTGGACAGCTGAACACTGAAGCTTTCTTT.

This chain connects TRBV28 to TRBJ1-1; unclear D gene. The CDR3 has 14 amino acids. Per the germline V gene, CDR1 is MDHEN and CDR2 is SYDVKM. Deletions cut 1 base from V and 3 bases from J, with 9 bases between. CDR3 sequence reads: CASSLLERDTEAFF. The CDR3 nucleotides read TGTGCCAGCAGTTTATTGGAGAGGGACACTGAAGCTTTCTTT. Filled out from reference TRBV28 and TRBJ1-1, the complete variable domain reads DVKVTQSSRYLVKRTGEKVFLECVQDMDHENMFWYRQDPGLGLRLIYFSYDVKMKEKGDIPEGYSVSREKKERFSLILESASTNQTSMYLCASSLLERDTEAFFGQGTRLTVV.

The V and J genes are TRBV29-1 and TRBJ2-7; a possible D gene is TRBD1 (5 bases). The germline V and J ends were trimmed by 4 bases and 2 bases, with 12 bases remaining between them. Germline assignment: CDR1 SQVTM and CDR2 ANQGSEA. The CDR3 has 13 amino acids. DNA for the CDR3: TGCAGCGTTGCGAGTTCAGGGACCTACGAGCAGTACTTC. This codes for CSVASSGTYEQYF.

V usage is TRBV6-1 and J usage is TRBJ2-7; 12 bases are shared with TRBD2. The ends lost 2 bases at V and 5 bases at J; junction bases unmatched: 4. This CDR3 contains 15 residues. Germline CDR1 and CDR2: MNHNS and SASEGT. CDR3 region: CASSESSGRGDEQYF. The DNA of the CDR3 is TGTGCCAGCAGTGAATCTAGCGGGAGGGGCGACGAGCAGTACTTC.

The sample holds many counts of this clone. The rearrangement joins TRBV4-3 to TRBJ1-2; the match to TRBD1 covers 10 bases. V lost 2 bases, J lost 7 bases, and 7 bases stayed unmatched. The germline CDR1 and CDR2 sequences are LGHNA and YSLEER. This CDR3 comprises 15 residues. CDR3 sequence (DNA): TGCGCCAGCAGCCAATCTAGACAGGGGGCGGCTGGCTACACCTTC. Amino acids: CASSQSRQGAAGYTF.

This clone was recorded many times. Other DNA sequences within the sample encode an identical CDR3. The gene calls are TRBV28 and TRBJ1-6; 8 bases are shared with TRBD1. CDR3 length: 13 residues. V dropped 6 bases and J dropped 9; count of bases not matched to a gene: 4. Germline-derived CDR1 and CDR2 are MDHEN and SYDVKM. CDR3 sequence: CASRATGGSPLHF. CDR3 nucleotide sequence: TGTGCCAGCAGGGCAACAGGGGGTTCACCCCTCCACTTT.

This chain uses TRBV28 with TRBJ2-1; 11 positions match TRBD2. J lost 3 bases, V lost 5 bases, and 6 bases had no gene match. The CDR3 extends over 16 amino acids. Per germline, CDR1 MDHEN and CDR2 SYDVKM. CDR3: CASSPRTSGFYNEQFF. CDR3 in DNA: TGTGCCAGCAGTCCCCGGACTAGCGGGTTCTACAATGAGCAGTTCTTC.

The chain couples TRBV2 to TRBJ2-7, with D possibly matching TRBD2 (5 bases). The germline V gene has CDR1 SNHLY and CDR2 FYNNEI. Trimming shortened V by 7 bases and J by 4 bases, and 8 bases separated the two germline ends. CDR3 length: 11 residues. The CDR3 DNA follows: TGTGCCAGCAACCCGGGGTACGAGCAGTACTTC. Translated, it gives CASNPGYEQYF.

The chain joins TRBV25-1 to TRBJ1-6, with a tentative D call TRBD1 (5 bases). V was shortened by 3 bases and J by 8 bases, with 20 bases between the two germline ends. This CDR3 comprises 17 residues. From germline, CDR1 is MGHDK and CDR2 SYGVNS. CDR3 loop: CASSDHSRTSEDSPLHF. The CDR3, as DNA: TGTGCCAGCAGTGATCACTCCCGGACATCGGAAGATTCACCCCTCCACTTT.

This chain joins TRBV24-1 and TRBJ1-2; no firm D call. V lost 6 bases, J lost 2 bases, and 15 bases lay in between. CDR3 size: 15 residues. Germline V gives CDR1 KGHDR, CDR2 SFDVKD. CDR3 coding DNA: TGTGCCACCAGTTATCTTCAGGCCTTAAACTATGGCTACACCTTC. Translating gives CATSYLQALNYGYTF.

The V and J genes are TRBV5-1 and TRBJ2-1; D not certain. The CDR3 length is 12 residues. The V end lost 4 bases, the J end lost 10 bases, and 12 bases lay between the germline ends. Germline V gene sequence: CDR1 SGHRS, CDR2 YFSETQ. CDR3 sequence (DNA): TGCGCCAGCAGCAAAGATCAGAGGGAGCAGTTCTTC. Its protein is CASSKDQREQFF.

The chain combines TRBV11-2 with TRBJ2-7, with TRBD2 matching over 12 bases. This CDR3 comprises 16 residues. Per the germline V gene, CDR1 is SGHAT and CDR2 is FQNNGV. With 4 bases clipped from V and 2 bases from J, the junction kept 6 bases outside the gene matches. The CDR3 sequence: CASSSTSGRRPYEQYF. The CDR3 nucleotides read TGTGCCAGCAGCTCTACTAGCGGGAGGAGACCCTACGAGCAGTACTTC.

The chain carries TRBV3-1 (or the pseudogene TRBV3-2) and TRBJ2-7; 9 positions match TRBD1. The CDR3 runs to 17 residues. V shed 0 bases and J 2 bases; nucleotides not matched to a gene: 8. Looked up from germline, CDR1 is LGHDT and CDR2 is YNNKEL (reference sequence). CDR3 region: CASSQERSRTGAYEQYF. For the CDR3, the DNA is TGTGCCAGCAGCCAAGAACGCAGCCGGACAGGGGCCTACGAGCAGTACTTC.

V gene TRBV9 combines with J gene TRBJ1-2, with 8 positions matching TRBD1. Germline CDR1 is SGDLS and CDR2 is YYNGEE. V dropped 0 bases and J dropped 6; count of bases not matched to a gene: 10. The CDR3 sequence is 16 residues long. The CDR3 coding sequence is TGTGCCAGCAGCGTAGCGATCGTGGCAGGGGGCGATGGCTACACCTTC. This gives the protein CASSVAIVAGGDGYTF.

This chain uses TRBV2 with TRBJ2-3; 9 nucleotides align to TRBD2. There are 16 residues in the CDR3. CDR1 and CDR2 from the germline V gene are SNHLY and FYNNEI. V gave up 7 bases and J gave up 4 bases; unmatched junction bases: 12. The CDR3 DNA is TGTGCCAGCATGGGGGGCCGAGCGGGAGGTTCAGATACGCAGTATTTT. Translated, it gives CASMGGRAGGSDTQYF.

This clone has a single count. The chain joins TRBV5-1 to TRBJ2-2, with 7 bases matching TRBD1. The CDR3 covers 18 residues. The trim removed 2 bases at V and 3 bases at J, leaving 13 bases unmatched. From germline, CDR1 is SGHRS and CDR2 YFSETQ. The CDR3 region is CASSLGRGSVVDTGELFF. The CDR3 DNA is TGCGCCAGCAGCTTAGGCAGGGGGTCTGTCGTAGACACCGGGGAGCTGTTTTTT.

V gene TRBV7-8 combines with J gene TRBJ1-5, with a weak D call TRBD1 (5 bases). Germline CDR1 is SGHVS and CDR2 is FQNEAQ. CDR3 length: 15 amino acids. Trimming left V 5 bases short and J 4 bases short, with 15 bases between. In nucleotides, the CDR3 is TGTGCCAGCAGCGCAGGGAGGTTCGGAAATCAGCCCCAGCATTTT. As protein: CASSAGRFGNQPQHF.

The chain uses TRBV6-5 and TRBJ2-1, with TRBD2 matching over 10 bases. J gave up 4 bases and V 3 bases, and 6 bases lay outside the gene matches. The CDR3 is 16 residues long. Germline V gives CDR1 MNHEY, CDR2 SVGAGI. The CDR3: CASSYSSGSAYNEQFF. The CDR3 DNA sequence: TGTGCCAGCAGTTATTCTAGCGGGAGTGCGTACAATGAGCAGTTCTTC.

The chain combines TRBV5-1 with TRBJ2-7; 8 nucleotides line up with TRBD2. J gave up 1 base and V 5 bases, and 11 bases lay outside the gene matches. The CDR3 consists of 16 residues. CDR1 and CDR2 from the germline V gene are SGHRS and YFSETQ. The CDR3 region has the DNA TGCGCCAGCAGGTCCCGGGGAGCGGGGGAGTCCTACGAGCAGTACTTC. Amino acids: CASRSRGAGESYEQYF.

As DNA, the CDR3 is TGTGCCAGCAGTTGGGGGGGCCTGGGCAATCAGCCCCAGCATTTT. This codes for CASSWGGLGNQPQHF. The chain is built from TRBV28 and TRBJ1-5; tentatively, D is TRBD1 (6 bases). The V end lost 4 bases, the J end lost 2 bases, and 12 bases lay between the germline ends. The CDR3 contains 15 residues. Germline-derived CDR1 and CDR2 are MDHEN and SYDVKM.

The V and J genes are TRBV7-3 and TRBJ2-3; 10 bases are a match to TRBD2. The CDR3 sequence is 18 residues long. V was pared by 1 base and J by 1 base, with 8 bases of the junction left unmatched. Germline V gives CDR1 SGHTA, CDR2 FQGTGA. The CDR3, as DNA: TGTGCCAGCAGCTTAAGCGGAACTAGCGGGGTCGGCACAGATACGCAGTATTTT. This codes for CASSLSGTSGVGTDTQYF.

The chain employs TRBV20-1 and TRBJ1-4; D is uncertain. Germline V lookup: CDR1 DFQATT, CDR2 SNEGSKA (reference sequence). V shed 6 bases and J shed 7 bases, with 15 bases lying between them. The CDR3 spans 13 residues. In DNA form, the CDR3 reads TGCAGTGCCAGTGGAGGTATAGGTGAAAAACTGTTTTTT. This translates into CSASGGIGEKLFF.

J is TRBJ2-5 and V is TRBV7-3; 7 bases match TRBD1. Germline V gene data show CDR1 as SGHTA and CDR2 as FQGTGA. This CDR3 is built from 15 residues. V shed 4 bases and J 1 base; nucleotides not matched to a gene: 6. This CDR3 reads CASSSGTVAQETQYF. The DNA for the CDR3 is TGTGCCAGCAGCTCTGGGACAGTTGCCCAAGAGACCCAGTACTTC. Filled out from reference TRBV7-3 and TRBJ2-5, the complete variable domain reads GAGVSQTPSNKVTEKGKYVELRCDPISGHTALYWYRQSLGQGPEFLIYFQGTGAADDSGLPNDRFFAVRPEGSVSTLKIQRTERGDSAVYLCASSSGTVAQETQYFGPGTRLLVL.

CDR3: CASSSTQATGNTIYF. CDR3 coding DNA: TGTGCCAGCAGTTCAACCCAGGCGACTGGAAACACCATATATTTT. This rearrangement joins TRBV28 to TRBJ1-3; D remains unclear. V was clipped by 4 bases and J by 2 bases, with 12 bases between them. Germline CDR1 MDHEN, CDR2 SYDVKM. CDR3 length: 15 residues.

V and J are TRBV28 and TRBJ2-5; no firm D call. CDR1 and CDR2 from the germline V gene are MDHEN and SYDVKM. The length of the CDR3 is 15 residues. V was pared by 5 bases and J by 1 base, with 14 bases between. The CDR3 here is CASSDSGLTQETQYF. In DNA form, the CDR3 reads TGTGCCAGCAGTGACTCCGGCCTGACCCAAGAGACCCAGTACTTC.

V and J are TRBV6-4 and TRBJ2-3; 7 bases agree with TRBD2. CDR1 is MRHNA, CDR2 SNTAGT, per germline. CDR3 length: 15 residues. V dropped 6 bases and J dropped 2; count of bases not matched to a gene: 8. CDR3 amino acids: CASSRLGGDTDTQYF. CDR3 DNA: TGTGCCAGCAGCCGACTGGGGGGGGACACAGATACGCAGTATTTT.

The CDR3 nucleotides read TGTGCCAGCAGCCTATACGGACTAGGCGATGAGCAGTTCTTC. Protein: CASSLYGLGDEQFF. J is TRBJ2-1 and V is TRBV7-3; 7 positions agree with TRBD2. The V gene end was trimmed by 5 bases and the J gene end by 8 bases; junction bases not matched to a gene: 9. The CDR3 contains 14 residues. CDR1 SGHTA and CDR2 FQGTGA come from the germline V gene.

CDR3 nucleotides: TGTGCCAGCAGCCCTACGGACAGGGGCACCGGGGAGCTGTTTTTT. It codes for CASSPTDRGTGELFF. The chain carries TRBV14 and TRBJ2-2, with 9 bases aligning to TRBD1. Unmatched junction bases numbered 4, after V lost 4 bases and J lost 4 bases. Germline assignment: CDR1 SGHDN and CDR2 FVKESK. The CDR3 totals 15 residues.